One TCR beta chain is described in this entry. Antigen specificity is unknown. Trimming cost V 0 bases and J 4 bases; bases outside gene matches: 7. The CDR3 totals 16 residues. Germline V gene data show CDR1 as ENHRY and CDR2 as SYGVKD. The sample is drawn from a study of cytomegalovirus exposure and HLA in healthy donors. Whole-study context: Previous work identified roughly 120 million unique TCR beta sequences from roughly 170 million T cells. Overall study findings and caveats: A later analysis found that most CMV-associated TCR beta chains appeared HLA-restricted. Certain sequence variants were highly shared and formed a cluster, and this cluster was likely a sequencing artifact. Per a prior analysis, the majority of TCR beta V segments were productive roughly 87% or roughly 30% of the time.

PCR employed 60 Vbeta and 13 Jbeta primers. Sequencing used immunoSEQ multiplex PCR; TCRdb keeps in-frame clones, though not all of them. The table shows 150,000 or so clones, with 60% to 85% occurring only once. This TCR derives from a man aged 30 to 39 in good health and CMV-seronegative. This chain connects TRBV10-3 to TRBJ2-7; 9 positions match TRBD2. The sequencing sample was made of PBMCs. The CDR3 DNA follows: TGTGCCATCAGTGAGTCTTTTAGCGGGAGCAGGTACGAGCAGTACTTC. Translated, it gives CAISESFSGSRYEQYF.